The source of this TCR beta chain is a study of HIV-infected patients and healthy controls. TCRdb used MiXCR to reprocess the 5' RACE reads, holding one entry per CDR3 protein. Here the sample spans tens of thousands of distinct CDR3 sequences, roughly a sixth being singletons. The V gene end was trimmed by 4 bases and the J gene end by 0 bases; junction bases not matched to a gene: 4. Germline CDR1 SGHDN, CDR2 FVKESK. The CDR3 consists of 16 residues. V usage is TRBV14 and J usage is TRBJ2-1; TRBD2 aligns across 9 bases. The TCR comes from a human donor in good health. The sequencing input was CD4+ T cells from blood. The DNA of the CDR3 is TGTGCCAGCAGCCTCATTAGCGGGAGCTCCTACAATGAGCAGTTCTTC. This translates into CASSLISGSSYNEQFF.